Listed below are T cell receptor beta chains from one sample, sequenced in a study of blood T cell repertoires in COVID-19. Generated by immunoSEQ multiplex PCR, the TCRdb table keeps only in-frame clones and is missing some. The sample has roughly 110,000 clones, approximately 85% seen once. Sequencing was carried out using peripheral blood. The receptors stem from a middle-aged man with acute or convalescent COVID-19. Both conserved end residues are part of each CDR3. D genes are given only for firm matches. Where a row states a size, it is once, few, many or the class of an expanded clone; other rows omit it.

length	size	J	V	D	CDR3	DNA
16	-	TRBJ2-5	TRBV5-6	TRBD1	CASRSPLGTAQETQYF	TGTGCCAGCAGAAGTCCGCTCGGGACAGCTCAAGAGACCCAGTACTTC
16	-	TRBJ2-1	TRBV6-6	TRBD1	CASSYSQGYVFNEQFF	TGTGCCAGCAGTTACTCACAGGGGTATGTGTTCAATGAGCAGTTCTTC
14	-	TRBJ2-5	TRBV6-5	-	CASRRTQGMETQYF	TGTGCCAGCAGGCGAACCCAGGGGATGGAGACCCAGTACTTC
13	-	TRBJ1-6	TRBV2	TRBD1	CASSRQGNSPLHF	TGTGCCAGCAGTCGACAGGGTAATTCACCCCTCCACTTT
13	-	TRBJ1-4	TRBV19	-	CASSRDWGEKLFF	TGTGCCAGTAGTAGGGACTGGGGTGAAAAACTGTTTTTT
14	-	TRBJ1-2	TRBV6-1	-	CASSEGQPNYGYTF	TGTGCCAGCAGTGAAGGACAGCCCAACTATGGCTACACCTTC
13	-	TRBJ2-3	TRBV19	-	CASSQGSPDTQYF	TGTGCCAGTAGTCAGGGGTCCCCAGATACGCAGTATTTT
15	-	TRBJ2-7	TRBV7-2	TRBD2	CASSSSGTSGYEQYF	TGTGCCAGCAGCTCTAGCGGGACTAGCGGGTACGAGCAGTACTTC
17	-	TRBJ2-3	TRBV9	TRBD1	CASSVNQGGKMADTQYF	TGTGCCAGCAGCGTAAATCAAGGGGGCAAGATGGCAGATACGCAGTATTTT
15	-	TRBJ2-1	TRBV6-5	TRBD2	CASTSGRAAYNEQFF	TGTGCCAGCACTAGCGGGAGGGCCGCCTACAATGAGCAGTTCTTC
15	-	TRBJ2-1	TRBV2	TRBD2	CASSKLAGGPVEQFF	TGTGCCAGCAGTAAACTAGCGGGGGGGCCGGTTGAGCAGTTCTTC
13	once	TRBJ2-3	TRBV5-4	-	CASRDRLTDTQYF	TGTGCCAGCAGAGACAGACTCACAGATACGCAGTATTTT
15	-	TRBJ2-2	TRBV5-1	-	CASSLVGAYTGELFF	TGCGCCAGCAGCTTGGTGGGGGCATACACCGGGGAGCTGTTTTTT
15	few	TRBJ2-3	TRBV19	TRBD2	CASSIGGVTTDTQYF	TGTGCCAGTAGTATCGGGGGGGTCACCACAGATACGCAGTATTTT
16	-	TRBJ2-2	TRBV14	TRBD2	CASSPSRGGRTGELFF	TGTGCCAGCAGCCCCAGCCGGGGGGGCCGCACCGGGGAGCTGTTTTTT